This TCR beta chain was found in a study of post-analysis software for immune sequencing data. The TCR beta cDNA libraries carried unique molecular identifiers. A single record per CDR3 protein comes from TCRdb applying MiXCR to the PCR reads. The table has 800,000 to 950,000 distinct CDR3 sequences, approximately 50% seen once. Broader study findings: Roughly five TRBV segments were more frequent in patients than controls; TRBV5-6, TRBV5-1 and TRBV20-1 belonged to this group.

The CDR3 spans 16 residues. Germline V CDR1 and CDR2: SGHRS, YFSETQ. V trimming: 4 bases; J trimming: 5 bases; junction bases outside the gene matches: 11. Remarks on this clonotype: Its antigen is unknown.

V gene TRBV5-1 combines with J gene TRBJ2-5; 10 bases align to TRBD2. The clonotype comes from a girl between 10 and 17 years old with multiple sclerosis. The material sequenced was blood. The CDR3 nucleotides are TGCGCCAGCAGCCTCTTGACTAGCGGGTTAGGGGAGACCCAGTACTTC. It yields the protein CASSLLTSGLGETQYF.